This entry describes one T cell receptor beta chain. Its antigen is unknown. No clone much larger than this one lies a single base away; base qualities are absent. The library was generated by 5' RACE. Sequencing took place on an Illumina HiSeq 2000. Template switching introduced a universal primer binding site; the final cDNA contained a unique molecular identifier, enabling accurate counting of TCR cDNA molecules. Specific primers in the conserved constant-segment region were used to synthesize first-strand cDNA for the TCR alpha and beta chains. Each cDNA library was double barcoded, with a SMART-Mk sample barcode plus Illumina barcodes, to control for contamination. TruSeq adapter sequences, together with Illumina sample barcodes, were added in two successive PCR steps. Sequencing of the TCR alpha and beta cDNA libraries was done on the Illumina HiSeq platform using custom primers. The paper's data handling went like this. MiGEC processed the raw reads to extract unique molecular identifiers, while MiXCR was used to determine the CDR3 positions. Recombination models were inferred per individual with the repgenHMM and IGoR tools using an EM algorithm. Shared clonotype analysis was performed with the tcR package in R, normalizing sharing by the product of cloneset sizes. To study raw recombination without the effects of thymic and clonal selection, out-of-frame nonproductive sequences were analyzed. TCRdb trimmed public reads at Q25 via fastp, called clones via MiXCR and kept in-frame beta chains. Rows with a matching CDR3 protein are joined into one entry that keeps the most common DNA and genes. The V and J calls shown here were made by TCRdb, not taken from the authors' results. The sample table lists around 1.7 million distinct CDR3 sequences, about 31% of them with a count of one. The ten largest clones represent 0.25% to 0.3% of the sample.

The germline V gene provides CDR1 MNHEY and CDR2 SVGEGT. From the cysteine up to the phenylalanine, the CDR3 has a length of 15 residues. The entry retains the CDR3 DNA only, 45 bases that are in frame from base 1. V is pared back by 7 bases and J by 2 bases, with 16 bases lying between the germline termini. The source of the sample is a study of identical twins (TCRdb year 2016). The study in broad terms: TCR alpha and beta repertoires from monozygotic twins, unrelated adults of various ages and cord blood were deep-sequenced to test whether fetal clonotypes persist. Replicate twin experiments were performed at different times using different library preparation protocols to rule out contamination.

Every donor was a healthy Caucasian. Overall results and qualifications from the work: Invariant T cells such as MAIT and iNKT could partly confound zero-insertion analyses, though diverse VJ usage argued against this for most clonotypes. Abundant cord blood beta clonotypes carried fewer insertions; young adult naive repertoires showed a weaker similar trend, while memory repertoires showed none. Compared with coincidental sharing between unrelated individuals, out-of-frame TCR alpha sequences shared between twins showed an excess of sequences with low generation probability. Because the same donors could not be followed over many years, conclusions were based on cross-sectional statistical analysis. In beta out-of-frame sequences, excess twin sharing was weaker, because having fewer shared sequences lowered the signal-to-noise ratio. In monozygotic twins, out-of-frame TCR alpha sharing was systematically underestimated by recombination models, although the models agreed with sharing between unrelated individuals.

The sequence joins TRBV6-2 or TRBV6-3 to TRBJ2-3; a tentative D call is TRBD1 (7 bases match). Sequenced material: cord blood. This sequence was found in a newborn girl in good health. The DNA sequence is TGTGCCAGCACCAGGGGGGAGGTGGACACAGATACGCAGTATTTT. This codes for CASTRGEVDTDTQYF.